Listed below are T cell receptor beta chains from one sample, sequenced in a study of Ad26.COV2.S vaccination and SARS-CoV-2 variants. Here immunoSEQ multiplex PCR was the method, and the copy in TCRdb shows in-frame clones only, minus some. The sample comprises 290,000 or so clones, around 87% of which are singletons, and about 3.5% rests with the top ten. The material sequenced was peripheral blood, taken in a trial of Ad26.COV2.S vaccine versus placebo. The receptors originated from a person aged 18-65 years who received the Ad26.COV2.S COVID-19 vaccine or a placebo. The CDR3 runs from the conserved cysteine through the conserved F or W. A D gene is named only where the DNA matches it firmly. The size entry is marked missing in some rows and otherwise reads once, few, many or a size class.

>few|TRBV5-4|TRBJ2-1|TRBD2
TGTGCCAGCAGCCCCTCTGGAGGAGCGGGAGGGTACAATGAGCAGTTCTTC
CASSPSGGAGGYNEQFF
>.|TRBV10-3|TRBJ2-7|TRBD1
TGTGCCAGCACACAAGGGACAGGGGCATCCTACGAGCAGTACTTC
CASTQGTGASYEQYF
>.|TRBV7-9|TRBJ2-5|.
TGTGCCAGCAGCTTACGACAGGCCCCTGAGACCCAGTACTTC
CASSLRQAPETQYF
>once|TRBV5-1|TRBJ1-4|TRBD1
TGCGCCAGCAGCTCCCGGAACTCCGGACAGGGAAAGGTCAAGGATGAAAAACTGTTTTTT
CASSSRNSGQGKVKDEKLFF
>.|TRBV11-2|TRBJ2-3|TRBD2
TGTGCCAGCAGCCGACCGAGGGGGACTAGCGGGGGATCCACAGATACGCAGTATTTT
CASSRPRGTSGGSTDTQYF
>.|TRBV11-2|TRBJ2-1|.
TGTGCCAGCAGCTTAGGAACAGGGATAGGGATCTTC
CASSLGTGIGIF
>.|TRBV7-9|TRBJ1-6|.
TGTGCCAGCAGCTTGCCACCGCCAGGCGATTCACCCCTCCACTTT
CASSLPPPGDSPLHF
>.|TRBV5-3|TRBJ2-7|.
TGTGCCAGAAGCATTATCCGGGACTCTAGCTCCTACGAGCAGTACTTC
CARSIIRDSSSYEQYF
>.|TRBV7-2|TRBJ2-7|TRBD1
TGTGCCAGCAGCTTAGGTGACAGGGAGAGCTACGAGCAGTACTTC
CASSLGDRESYEQYF
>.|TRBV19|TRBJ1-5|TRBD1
TGTGCCAGTAGTATAGCTACAGGGGTCAATCAGCCCCAGCATTTT
CASSIATGVNQPQHF
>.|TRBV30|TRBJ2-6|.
TGTGCCTGGAGGGTCTCTGGGGCCAACGTCCTGACTTTC
CAWRVSGANVLTF
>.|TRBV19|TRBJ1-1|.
TGTGCCAGTAGTTGGTCGGGGAACACTGAAGCTTTCTTT
CASSWSGNTEAFF
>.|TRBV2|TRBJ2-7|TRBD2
TGTGCCAGCAGCCGGACTAGCGGGAGAGGGGGCTACGAGCAGTACTTC
CASSRTSGRGGYEQYF
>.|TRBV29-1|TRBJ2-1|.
TGCAGCGTTGAAGCCTCCGGGCCCGAAAGCTCCTACAATGAGCAGTTCTTC
CSVEASGPESSYNEQFF
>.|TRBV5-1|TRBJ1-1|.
TGCGCCAGCAGCTTATCTGGGGTTACTGAAGCTTTCTTT
CASSLSGVTEAFF
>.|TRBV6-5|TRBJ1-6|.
TGTGCCAGCAGTTACTCCGGCACCGCGAAAGCACCCCTCCACTTT
CASSYSGTAKAPLHF
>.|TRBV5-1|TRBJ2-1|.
TGCGCCAGCAGCTTGAGTGGGAGCTCCTACAATGAGCAGTTCTTC
CASSLSGSSYNEQFF
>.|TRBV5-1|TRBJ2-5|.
TGCGCCAGCAGCTATGCCCAAGAGACCCAGTACTTC
CASSYAQETQYF
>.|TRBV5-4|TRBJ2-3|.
TGTGCCAGCAGCTTAGGCGCACCGAGCACAGATACGCAGTATTTT
CASSLGAPSTDTQYF
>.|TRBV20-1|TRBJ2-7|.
TGCAGTGCGGCTAAATTATACGAGCAGTACTTC
CSAAKLYEQYF
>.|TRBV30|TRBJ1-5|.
TGTGCCTGGAGTGTGGACAGAGGCAATCAGCCCCAGCATTTT
CAWSVDRGNQPQHF
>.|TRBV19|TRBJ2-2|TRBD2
TGTGCCAGTAGTGCTCCTCCAGCGGGGGGGCCCGTCACCGGGGAGCTGTTTTTT
CASSAPPAGGPVTGELFF
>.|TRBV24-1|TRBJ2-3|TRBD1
TGTGCCACCAGTGAGTCCGGGACAGGGAGCACAGATACGCAGTATTTT
CATSESGTGSTDTQYF
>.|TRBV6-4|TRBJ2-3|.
TGTGCCAGCAGCTATATCAGAGGAGATACGCAGTATTTT
CASSYIRGDTQYF
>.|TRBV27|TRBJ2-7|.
TGTGCCAGCAGTTCCAAGTCCCGTGGGACCCTCGGCGAGCAGTACTTC
CASSSKSRGTLGEQYF
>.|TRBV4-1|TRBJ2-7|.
TGCGCCAGCAGCCAAGGAGTACTCCCAACCTACGAGCAGTACTTC
CASSQGVLPTYEQYF
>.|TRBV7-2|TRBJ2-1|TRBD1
TGTGCCAGCAGCTTCCGACAGGGGGGAGTCAATGAGCAGTTCTTC
CASSFRQGGVNEQFF
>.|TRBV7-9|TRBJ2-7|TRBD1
TGTGCCAGCAGCTTTGGGACAGGGGGCTACGAGCAGTACTTC
CASSFGTGGYEQYF
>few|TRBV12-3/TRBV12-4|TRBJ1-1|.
TGTGCCAGCAGTTTCAGGAACACTGAAGCTTTCTTT
CASSFRNTEAFF
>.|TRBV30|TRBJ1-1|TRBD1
TGTGCCTGGAGTGATACAGGGGTTTTCGCTGAAGCTTTCTTT
CAWSDTGVFAEAFF
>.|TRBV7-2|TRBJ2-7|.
TGTGCCAGCAGCTTAGGGACTCTCTGGGAGCAGTACTTC
CASSLGTLWEQYF
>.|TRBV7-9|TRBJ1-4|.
TGTGCCAGCAGCCAACAGGGTGCTGTTGAAAAACTGTTTTTT
CASSQQGAVEKLFF
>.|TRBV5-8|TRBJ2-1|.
TGTGCCAGCAGCTTGGCTGCATGGAGGGCTTACAATGAGCAGTTCTTC
CASSLAAWRAYNEQFF
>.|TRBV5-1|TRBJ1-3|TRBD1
TGCGCCAGCAGCTTGGGACAGGGAGCTGGAAACACCATATATTTT
CASSLGQGAGNTIYF
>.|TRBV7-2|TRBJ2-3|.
TGTGCCAGCAGCTTAAGTGGAGGAGATACGCAGTATTTT
CASSLSGGDTQYF
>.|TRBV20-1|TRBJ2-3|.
TGCAGTGCTACACGAACAGATACGCAGTATTTT
CSATRTDTQYF
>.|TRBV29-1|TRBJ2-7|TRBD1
TGCAGCGTTTTTATTACCGGGACAGGGGGCAACGAGCAGTACTTC
CSVFITGTGGNEQYF
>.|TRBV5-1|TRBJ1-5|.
TGCGCCAGCAGCTCGGGATCCACCCCAAATCAGCCCCAGCATTTT
CASSSGSTPNQPQHF